This T cell receptor beta chain was identified during a study of T cells in Graves' hyperthyroidism and ophthalmopathy. Study-level information: At the time of initial diagnosis and before any treatment, peripheral blood was collected.

The V and J ends lost 4 bases and 3 bases respectively, with 4 bases between them. CDR3 length: 13 amino acids. The germline gives CDR1 SEHNR, CDR2 FQNEAQ (reference sequence). It was RNA transcripts that yielded the amplified TCR beta CDR3 regions. The study used the HTBI primer set for a first-round RT-PCR of the TCR CDR3. A single record per CDR3 protein comes from TCRdb applying MiXCR to the multiplex PCR reads. Of 270,000 or so distinct CDR3 sequences in the sample, roughly 15% are singletons; the top ten hold around 30%. This clonotype was counted ten times or more. Patients having uncontrolled infection, another autoimmune disease, pregnancy or lactation were not included. Diagnoses rested on clinical symptoms, serum thyroxine and TRAb, thyroid ultrasound and orbital computed tomography.

This clonotype was obtained from a woman aged 50 to 60 with Graves' hyperthyroidism that later progressed to Graves' ophthalmopathy. The specimen sequenced was blood. The chain recombines TRBV7-9 with TRBJ1-6; D not certain. CDR3 region: CASSSIYNSPLHF. The CDR3 DNA is TGTGCCAGCAGCTCAATCTATAATTCACCCCTCCACTTT. Using reference TRBV7-9 and TRBJ1-6 for the parts outside the CDR3, the full variable domain is DTGVSQNPRHKITKRGQNVTFRCDPISEHNRLYWYRQTLGQGPEFLTYFQNEAQLEKSRLLSDRFSAERPKGSFSTLEIQRTEQGDSAMYLCASSSIYNSPLHFGNGTRLTVT.